This TCR beta chain derives from a study of blood T cell repertoires in COVID-19. Looking at the study overall: Donors in the United States, Italy and Spain gave samples during acute or convalescent COVID-19. The analysed material was cDNA or gDNA that came from T cells, B-cell-depleted T cells, or PBMCs.

In the original processing: Amplified reference gene primers provided the basis for estimating nucleated cell counts. Clones were read by immunoSEQ multiplex PCR, and TCRdb kept only the in-frame ones, dropping some. V and J calls and clone size follow that table, whereas D and trimming were derived from the DNA. The table includes roughly 74,000 clones, roughly 86% detected once. Germline CDR1 is LGHNA and CDR2 is YSLEER. The CDR3 has 15 residues. V lost 4 bases, J lost 9 bases, and 11 bases stayed unmatched. The J gene is TRBJ1-5, the V gene TRBV4-3; TRBD1 matches at 8 bases. Sequenced input: peripheral blood. This TCR came from a man between 65 and 85 years old with acute or convalescent COVID-19. The CDR3 region is CASSPTGEKDGPQHF. The CDR3, as DNA: TGCGCCAGCAGCCCGACAGGGGAAAAAGATGGGCCCCAGCATTTT.